The rows below give T cell receptor beta chains drawn from one sample of a study of cytotoxic CD8 clonotypes in ibrutinib-treated CLL. Sequenced by immunoSEQ multiplex PCR; TCRdb stores in-frame clones only, minus some. The sample carries more than 200,000 clones, 70% recorded once. Here the sequenced sample was PBMCs, taken after 24 months of ibrutinib treatment. These TCRs come from a human donor with chronic lymphocytic leukemia. Each CDR3 is given with its conserved first and last residue. D genes are given only for firm matches. Only part of the rows carry a size: once, few, many, or a class if the clone is expanded.

V	J	size	D	DNA	CDR3
TRBV5-8	TRBJ1-2	few	-	TGTGCCAGCAGCTTGGTGGCTAACTATGGCTACACCTTC	CASSLVANYGYTF
TRBV27	TRBJ1-1	few	-	TGTGCCAGCAGTCAGGCCCCGTACAGTGAAGCTTTCTTT	CASSQAPYSEAFF
TRBV9	TRBJ2-1	-	-	TGTGCCAGCAGCGTAGCTAGGGTGCCAAATGAGCAGTTCTTC	CASSVARVPNEQFF
TRBV9	TRBJ2-2	once	-	TGTGCCAGCAGCCAATCGGCCGGGGAGCTGTTTTTT	CASSQSAGELFF
TRBV9	TRBJ2-3	-	TRBD2	TGTGCCAGCAGTTCGGAGCGGGAAGGCACAGATACGCAGTATTTT	CASSSEREGTDTQYF
TRBV28	TRBJ2-7	-	-	TGTGCCAGCAGTTTGGGGGGCCCCTACGAGCAGTACTTC	CASSLGGPYEQYF
TRBV6-9	TRBJ1-5	-	TRBD1	TGTGCCAGCAACCCGACAGGGAGAAATCAGCCCCAGCATTTT	CASNPTGRNQPQHF
TRBV18	TRBJ2-1	-	-	TGTGCCAGCTCACCACCCAAGACTAACAATGAGCAGTTCTTC	CASSPPKTNNEQFF
TRBV19	TRBJ1-5	few	-	TGTGCCAGTAGCTACGGCAGGGGCAATCAGCCCCAGCATTTT	CASSYGRGNQPQHF
TRBV29-1	TRBJ2-1	few	-	TGCAGCGTTGTTTGGGGACTTGAGCAGTTCTTC	CSVVWGLEQFF
TRBV19	TRBJ2-1	-	-	TGTGCCAGTAGTATTACGGGAGTTACCTACAATGAGCAGTTCTTC	CASSITGVTYNEQFF
TRBV28	TRBJ2-7	-	-	TGTGCCAGCATCCCCAGAGGCAGGGATTACGAGCAGTACTTC	CASIPRGRDYEQYF
TRBV30	TRBJ1-4	-	-	TGTGCCTGGAGTACAGGGCCGTTCGCTTATGAAAAACTGTTTTTT	CAWSTGPFAYEKLFF
TRBV6-5	TRBJ1-1	few	-	TGTGCCAGCAGTTACGGGGTGGTGAACACTGAAGCTTTCTTT	CASSYGVVNTEAFF
TRBV28	TRBJ1-1	few	-	TGTGCCAGCTTTCCTTCTGACAGGAACACTGAAGCTTTCTTT	CASFPSDRNTEAFF
TRBV28	TRBJ1-1	-	-	TGTGCCAGCAGTCTACCGGCTGGGGTCGGTTTCACTGAAGCTTTCTTT	CASSLPAGVGFTEAFF
TRBV28	TRBJ1-2	few	-	TGTGCCAGCAGGTTTCCAGCCTCCTATGGCTACACCTTC	CASRFPASYGYTF
TRBV27	TRBJ2-1	few	-	TGTGCCAGCAGTAGACCCGGGGTACTAGCGCAGTTCTTC	CASSRPGVLAQFF
TRBV6-5	TRBJ2-7	few	-	TGTGCCAGCATTCCTGCTGGGGGCAGGGGCTACGAGCAGTACTTC	CASIPAGGRGYEQYF
TRBV2	TRBJ2-2	-	-	TGTGCCAGCACAGGACACGCCATCCGGAACACCGGGGAGCTGTTTTTT	CASTGHAIRNTGELFF
TRBV6-5	TRBJ1-2	few	TRBD1	TGTGCCAGCAGGACAGGGTGGTATGGCTACACCTTC	CASRTGWYGYTF
TRBV28	TRBJ2-7	-	-	TGTGCCAGCAGTCCCAACCTCTTGGAGCAGTACTTC	CASSPNLLEQYF
TRBV19	TRBJ2-3	-	TRBD2	TGTGCCAGTAGTCCTTTAGCGGGAGTTGTAGATACGCAGTATTTT	CASSPLAGVVDTQYF
TRBV28	TRBJ1-2	-	-	TGTGCCAGCAGCCTCGGATCCTATGGCTACACCTTC	CASSLGSYGYTF
TRBV4-2	TRBJ1-1	-	-	TGTGCCAGCAGCCGGACGGTGAACACTGAAGCTTTCTTT	CASSRTVNTEAFF
TRBV7-9	TRBJ2-2	-	TRBD1	TGTGCCAGCAGCAACTCTGGGCAGGGGGCTTCCGAGAACACCGGGGAGCTGTTTTTT	CASSNSGQGASENTGELFF
TRBV5-4	TRBJ2-1	few	TRBD1	TGTGCCAGCAGCATCGACAGGGGGCGTGAGCAGTTCTTC	CASSIDRGREQFF
TRBV19	TRBJ2-1	once	TRBD2	TGTGCCAGTAGTAGGACTAGCGGGAGTGCCAATGAGCAGTTCTTC	CASSRTSGSANEQFF
TRBV9	TRBJ2-7	-	-	TGTGCCAGCAGCGTAGCGGAGTCCTACGAGCAGTACTTC	CASSVAESYEQYF
TRBV7-9	TRBJ1-4	-	-	TGTGCCAGCACCCCCTGGGGCCAGGGAGGGGAAAAACTGTTTTTT	CASTPWGQGGEKLFF
TRBV5-4	TRBJ2-1	-	TRBD2	TGTGCCAGCAGTCTAGCGGGAGTGGATGAGCAGTTCTTC	CASSLAGVDEQFF
TRBV29-1	TRBJ2-5	-	-	TGCAGCGCCAACGGGCCTAGGCGTCAAGAGACCCAGTACTTC	CSANGPRRQETQYF
TRBV25-1	TRBJ2-7	once	TRBD2	TGTGCCAGCAGTGATGGACTAGCGGGAGTAATCGACGAGCAGTACTTC	CASSDGLAGVIDEQYF
TRBV4-1	TRBJ2-1	-	TRBD2	TGCGCCAGCAGCCAATTCCTCCTAGCGGGAGCTGGTGAGCAGTTCTTC	CASSQFLLAGAGEQFF
TRBV5-6	TRBJ2-7	-	-	TGTGCCAGCAGTTGGTCCCCGGGGGTGGAGCAGTACTTC	CASSWSPGVEQYF
TRBV6-5	TRBJ2-3	-	-	TGTGCCAGCAGTTTACGGGGCACAGATACGCAGTATTTT	CASSLRGTDTQYF
TRBV7-2	TRBJ1-1	few	-	TGTGCCAGCAGTCCCGTATTCGGGAACACTGAAGCTTTCTTT	CASSPVFGNTEAFF
TRBV11-3	TRBJ2-1	-	-	TGTGCCAGCAGCAAAGACTGGAGGTCTGACAATGAGCAGTTCTTC	CASSKDWRSDNEQFF
TRBV19	TRBJ2-1	-	-	TGTGCCAGTAGGACCCCTCCCTACCATGAGCAGTTCTTC	CASRTPPYHEQFF
TRBV5-6	TRBJ1-5	once	-	TGTGCCAGCAGCTTGAGGGTAGGGGGAAGTGGGCAGCCCCAGCATTTT	CASSLRVGGSGQPQHF
TRBV7-6	TRBJ2-1	few	-	TGTGCCAGCAGTCCAAACCTTCTAAACAATGAGCAGTTCTTC	CASSPNLLNNEQFF
TRBV5-6	TRBJ2-1	-	TRBD2	TGTGCCAGCAGCCCATCGGGTGGGACTAGCGGGAGGGACTACAATGAGCAGTTCTTC	CASSPSGGTSGRDYNEQFF
TRBV7-8	TRBJ2-1	-	-	TGTGCCAGCAGCTTAGCGAAGGGTCAGCAGTTCTTC	CASSLAKGQQFF
TRBV2	TRBJ2-3	-	-	TGTGCCAGCAGGAAGAGACAGTCCCGCACAGATACGCAGTATTTT	CASRKRQSRTDTQYF
TRBV29-1	TRBJ2-7	few	TRBD2	TGCAGCGTTGCACGGCGTCTAGCGGGAGCCTACGAGCAGTACTTC	CSVARRLAGAYEQYF
TRBV4-3	TRBJ2-2	-	TRBD2	TGCGCCAGCAGCCAAGACCGGACTAGCGGGAGTACCGGGGAGCTGTTTTTT	CASSQDRTSGSTGELFF
TRBV7-2	TRBJ1-1	-	TRBD1	TGTGCCAGCAGCAAACGGACAGGGAACACTGAAGCTTTCTTT	CASSKRTGNTEAFF
TRBV7-2	TRBJ2-7	once	TRBD1	TGTGCCAGCAGCTTAGAGGGGACAGGGATCTACGAGCAGTACTTC	CASSLEGTGIYEQYF
TRBV6-5	TRBJ2-5	-	-	TGTGCCAGCAGTTACCACAGGACGATGGTGGGGGAGACCCAGTACTTC	CASSYHRTMVGETQYF
TRBV5-6	TRBJ2-7	-	-	TGTGCCAGCAGCTTCGCAGCCTCGGACTACGAGCAGTACTTC	CASSFAASDYEQYF
TRBV18	TRBJ2-1	few	-	TGTGCCAGCTCAACCAGGGGTTATGAGCAGTTCTTC	CASSTRGYEQFF
TRBV29-1	TRBJ2-5	once	-	TGCAGCGTTGAACGGACAGAAAGAGAGACCCAGTACTTC	CSVERTERETQYF
TRBV6-5	TRBJ1-5	few	-	TGTGCCAGCAGTTACAGCGGGGGCAATCAGCCCCAGCATTTT	CASSYSGGNQPQHF
TRBV6-5	TRBJ2-1	-	-	TGTGCCAGCAGTTACGGCGGGGCCTACAATGAGCAGTTCTTC	CASSYGGAYNEQFF
TRBV19	TRBJ2-7	-	-	TGTGCCAGTAGTGCCCGGGATAGGCAGTACTTC	CASSARDRQYF
TRBV7-9	TRBJ1-2	-	-	TGTGCCAGCAGCGCCGACATCAGTGGCTACACCTTC	CASSADISGYTF
TRBV18	TRBJ1-2	-	-	TGTGCCAGCTCACCGGACGGGAACTATGGCTACACCTTC	CASSPDGNYGYTF
TRBV15	TRBJ2-7	-	TRBD2	TGTGCCACCAGCAGAGATCCAGCGGGAGGGTACGAGCAGTACTTC	CATSRDPAGGYEQYF
TRBV5-6	TRBJ2-1	-	TRBD2	TGTGCCAGCAGCCCGATTCAGGAGCGGGAGTTTGGGTTCTTC	CASSPIQEREFGFF